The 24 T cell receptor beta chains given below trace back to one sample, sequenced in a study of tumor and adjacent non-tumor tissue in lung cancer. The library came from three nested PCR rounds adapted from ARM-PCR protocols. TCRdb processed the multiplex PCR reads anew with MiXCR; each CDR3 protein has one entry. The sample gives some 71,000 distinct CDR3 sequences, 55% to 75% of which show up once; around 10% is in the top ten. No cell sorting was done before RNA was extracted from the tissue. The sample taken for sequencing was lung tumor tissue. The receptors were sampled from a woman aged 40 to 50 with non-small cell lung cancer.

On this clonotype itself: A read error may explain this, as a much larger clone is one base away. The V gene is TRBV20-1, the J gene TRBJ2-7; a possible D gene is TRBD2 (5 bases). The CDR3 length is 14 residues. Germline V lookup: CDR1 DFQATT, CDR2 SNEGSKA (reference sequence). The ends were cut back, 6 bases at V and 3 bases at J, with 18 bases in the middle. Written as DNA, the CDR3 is TGCAGTGCAACCATCGGGGTATACGGCTACGAGCAGTACTTC. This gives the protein CSATIGVYGYEQYF.

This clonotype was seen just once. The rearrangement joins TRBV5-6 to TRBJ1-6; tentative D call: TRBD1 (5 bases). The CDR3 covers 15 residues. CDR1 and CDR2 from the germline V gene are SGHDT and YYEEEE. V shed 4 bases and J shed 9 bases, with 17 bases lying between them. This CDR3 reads CASSPRGTQGSPLHF. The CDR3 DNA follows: TGTGCCAGCAGCCCAAGAGGCACTCAGGGTTCACCCCTCCACTTT.

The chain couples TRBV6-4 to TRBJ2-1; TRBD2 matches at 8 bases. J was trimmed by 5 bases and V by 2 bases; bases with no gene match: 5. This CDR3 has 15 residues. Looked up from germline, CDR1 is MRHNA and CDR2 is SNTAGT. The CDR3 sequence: CASSDGAGGHNEQFF. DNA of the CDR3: TGTGCCAGCAGTGACGGGGCGGGGGGCCACAATGAGCAGTTCTTC.

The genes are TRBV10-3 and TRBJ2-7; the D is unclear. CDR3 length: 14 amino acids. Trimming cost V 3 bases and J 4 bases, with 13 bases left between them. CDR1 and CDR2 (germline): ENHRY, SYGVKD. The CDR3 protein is CAISDQRGIYEQYF. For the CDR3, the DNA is TGTGCCATCAGTGACCAGAGAGGCATTTACGAGCAGTACTTC.

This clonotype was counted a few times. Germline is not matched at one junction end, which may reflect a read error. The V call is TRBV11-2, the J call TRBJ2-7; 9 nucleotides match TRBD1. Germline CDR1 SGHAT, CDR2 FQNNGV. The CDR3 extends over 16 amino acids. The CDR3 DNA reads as TGTGCCAGCAGCCCCGAGACAGGGGGGGGCCCCAACGAGCAGTATTTC. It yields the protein CASSPETGGGPNEQYF.

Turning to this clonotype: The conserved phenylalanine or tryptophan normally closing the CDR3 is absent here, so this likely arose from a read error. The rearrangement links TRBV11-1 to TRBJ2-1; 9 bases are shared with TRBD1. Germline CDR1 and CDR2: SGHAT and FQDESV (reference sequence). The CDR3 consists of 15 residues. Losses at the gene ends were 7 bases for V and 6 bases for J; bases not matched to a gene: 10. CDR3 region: CASNFPGQGINEQFL. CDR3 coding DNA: TGTGCCAGCAACTTCCCGGGACAGGGCATCAATGAGCAGTTCCTC.

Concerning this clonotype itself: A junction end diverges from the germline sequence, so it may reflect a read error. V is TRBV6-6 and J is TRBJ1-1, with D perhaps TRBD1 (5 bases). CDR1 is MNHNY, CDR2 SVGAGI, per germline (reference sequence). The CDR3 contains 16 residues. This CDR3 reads CASSYSPHRTDTEVFF. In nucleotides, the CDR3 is TGTGCCAGTAGTTACTCCCCCCACCGAACGGACACTGAAGTTTTCTTT.

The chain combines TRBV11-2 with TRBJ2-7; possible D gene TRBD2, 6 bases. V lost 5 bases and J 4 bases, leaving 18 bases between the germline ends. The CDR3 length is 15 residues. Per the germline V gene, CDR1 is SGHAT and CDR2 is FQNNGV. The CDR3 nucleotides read TGTGCCAGCAGCACGGAGACGGGGGTACAGTACGAGCAGTACTTC. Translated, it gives CASSTETGVQYEQYF.

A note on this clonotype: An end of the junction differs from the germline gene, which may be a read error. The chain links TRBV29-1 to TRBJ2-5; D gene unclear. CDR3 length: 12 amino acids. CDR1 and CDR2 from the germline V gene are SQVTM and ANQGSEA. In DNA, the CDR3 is TGCAGTGTTGATCCGGCTGGAGAGATCCAGTACTTC. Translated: CSVDPAGEIQYF.

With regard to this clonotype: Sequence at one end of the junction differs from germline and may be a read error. The CDR3 loop reads CVTSNTGGLTNTEALF. CDR3 in DNA: TGTGTCACCTCAAATACGGGGGGGCTCACGAACACTGAAGCTTTATTT. The chain joins TRBV6-6 to TRBJ1-1; TRBD1 is a possible D gene (6 bases). CDR1 and CDR2 (germline): MNHNY, SVGAGI (reference sequence). CDR3 size: 16 residues.

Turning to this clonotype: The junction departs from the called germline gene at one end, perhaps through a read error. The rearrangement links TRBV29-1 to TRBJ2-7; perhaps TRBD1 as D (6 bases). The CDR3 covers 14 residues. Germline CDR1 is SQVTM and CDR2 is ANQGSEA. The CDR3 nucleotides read TGCAGCGTTGGCCCTCGGGACACATACTACGAGCAATACTTC. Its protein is CSVGPRDTYYEQYF.

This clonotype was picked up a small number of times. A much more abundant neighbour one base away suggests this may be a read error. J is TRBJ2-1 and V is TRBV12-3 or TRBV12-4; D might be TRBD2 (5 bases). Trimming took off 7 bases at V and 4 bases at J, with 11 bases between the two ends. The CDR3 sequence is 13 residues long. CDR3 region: CASNLGAYNEQFF. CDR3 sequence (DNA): TGTGCCAGCAATTTGGGAGCTTACAATGAGCAGTTCTTC.

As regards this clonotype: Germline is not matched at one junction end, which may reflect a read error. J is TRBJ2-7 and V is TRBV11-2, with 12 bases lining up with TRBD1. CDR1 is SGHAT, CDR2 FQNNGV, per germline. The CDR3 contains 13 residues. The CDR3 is CASSVRDRGQAVF. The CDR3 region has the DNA TGTGCCAGCAGCGTCCGGGACAGGGGGCAGGCGGTTTTC.

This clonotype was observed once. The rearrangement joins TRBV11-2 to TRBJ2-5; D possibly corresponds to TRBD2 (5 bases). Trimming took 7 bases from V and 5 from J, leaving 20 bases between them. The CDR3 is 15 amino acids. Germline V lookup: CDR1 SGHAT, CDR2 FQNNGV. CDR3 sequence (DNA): TGTGCCAGCAATCGGTCCACTAGTGGGCGGGAGACCCAGTACTTC. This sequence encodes CASNRSTSGRETQYF.

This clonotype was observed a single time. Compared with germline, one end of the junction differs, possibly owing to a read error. CDR3 sequence: CASSFPSGQYF. CDR3 nucleotide sequence: TGCGCCAGTAGCTTTCCGAGCGGGCAGTATTTT. The J gene is TRBJ2-3, the V gene TRBV11-1; possible D gene TRBD2, 5 bases. This CDR3 contains 11 residues. Germline V CDR1 and CDR2: SGHAT, FQDESV (reference sequence).

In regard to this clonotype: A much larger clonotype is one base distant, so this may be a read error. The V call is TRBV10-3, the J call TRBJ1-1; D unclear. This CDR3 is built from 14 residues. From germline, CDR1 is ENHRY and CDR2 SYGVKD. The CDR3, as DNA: TGTGCCACCAGTGGTCTAGGGAGGAACACTGAAGCTTTCTTT. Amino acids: CATSGLGRNTEAFF.

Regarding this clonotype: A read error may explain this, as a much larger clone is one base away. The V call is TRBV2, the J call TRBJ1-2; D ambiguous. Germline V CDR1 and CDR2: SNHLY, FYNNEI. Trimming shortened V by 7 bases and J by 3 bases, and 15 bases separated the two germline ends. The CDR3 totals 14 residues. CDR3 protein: CASIWTLLDYGYTF. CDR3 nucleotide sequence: TGTGCCAGCATATGGACTCTTCTGGACTATGGCTACACCTTC.

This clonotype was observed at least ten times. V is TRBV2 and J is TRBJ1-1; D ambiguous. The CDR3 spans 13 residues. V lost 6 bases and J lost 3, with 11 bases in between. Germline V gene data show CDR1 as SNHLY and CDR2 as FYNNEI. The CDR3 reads CASSSELDTEAFF. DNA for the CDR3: TGTGCCAGCAGCAGTGAATTGGACACTGAAGCTTTCTTT.

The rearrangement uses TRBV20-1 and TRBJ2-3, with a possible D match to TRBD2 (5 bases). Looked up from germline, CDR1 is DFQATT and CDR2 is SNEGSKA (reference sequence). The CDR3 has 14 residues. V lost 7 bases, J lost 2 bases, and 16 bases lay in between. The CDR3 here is CSVLTNGSTDTQYF. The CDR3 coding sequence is TGCAGTGTACTGACTAACGGGTCCACAGATACGCAGTATTTT.

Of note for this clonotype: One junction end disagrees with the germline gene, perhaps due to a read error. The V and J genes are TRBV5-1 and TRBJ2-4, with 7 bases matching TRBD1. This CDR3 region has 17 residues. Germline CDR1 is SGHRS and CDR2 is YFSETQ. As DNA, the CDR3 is TGCGCCAGCGGCTTGAACAGGGGTGGCGGATCCAAAAACATTCAGTACTTC. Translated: CASGLNRGGGSKNIQYF.

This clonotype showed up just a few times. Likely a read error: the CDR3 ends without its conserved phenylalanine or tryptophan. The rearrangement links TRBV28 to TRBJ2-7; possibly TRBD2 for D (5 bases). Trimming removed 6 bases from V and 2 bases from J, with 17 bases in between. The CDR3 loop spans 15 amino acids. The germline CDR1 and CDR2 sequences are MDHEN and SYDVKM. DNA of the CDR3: TGTGCCAGCAGCTCGATCCAGCGGACCACCTACGAGCAGTACCTC. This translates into CASSSIQRTTYEQYL.

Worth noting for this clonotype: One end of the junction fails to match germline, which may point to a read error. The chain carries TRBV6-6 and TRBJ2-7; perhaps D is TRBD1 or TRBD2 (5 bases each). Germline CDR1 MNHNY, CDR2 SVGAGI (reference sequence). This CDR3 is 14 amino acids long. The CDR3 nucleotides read TGTGCCAGCAGATCCAGGGACGGGCACTACGAACAGTACTTC. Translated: CASRSRDGHYEQYF.

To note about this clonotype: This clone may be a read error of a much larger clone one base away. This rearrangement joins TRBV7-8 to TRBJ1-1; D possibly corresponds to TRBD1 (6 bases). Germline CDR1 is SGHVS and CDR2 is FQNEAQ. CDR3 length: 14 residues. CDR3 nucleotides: TGTGCCAGCAAACAGGAGACAGGCCTAGCTGAAGTTTTCTTT. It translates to CASKQETGLAEVFF.

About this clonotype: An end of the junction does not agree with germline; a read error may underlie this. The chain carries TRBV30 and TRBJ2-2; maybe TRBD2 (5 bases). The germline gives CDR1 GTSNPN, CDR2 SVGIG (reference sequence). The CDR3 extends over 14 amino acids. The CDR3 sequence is CAWSVLRETGELFF. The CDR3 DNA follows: TGTGCCTGGAGTGTACTGAGGGAGACCGGGGAGCTGTTCTTT.